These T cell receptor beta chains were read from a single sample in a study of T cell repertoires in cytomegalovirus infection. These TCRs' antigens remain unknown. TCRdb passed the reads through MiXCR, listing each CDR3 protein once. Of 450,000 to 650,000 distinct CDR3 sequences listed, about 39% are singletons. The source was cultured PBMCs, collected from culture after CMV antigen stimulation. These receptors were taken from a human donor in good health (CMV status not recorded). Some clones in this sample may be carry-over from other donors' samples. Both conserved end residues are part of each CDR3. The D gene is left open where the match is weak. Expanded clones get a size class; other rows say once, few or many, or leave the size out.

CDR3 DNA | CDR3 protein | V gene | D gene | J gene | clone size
TGTGCCAGCAGTGAAGGGTCGACGAGTGAGCAGTTCTTC | CASSEGSTSEQFF | TRBV6-1 | NA | TRBJ2-1 | few
TGTGCCAGCAGACGCGAAGGAGCAGCTAACTATGGCTACACCTTC | CASRREGAANYGYTF | TRBV7-2 | NA | TRBJ1-2 | NA
TGCGCCAGCAGCCCCAGGACAGGGGGTTACTACGAGCAGTACTTC | CASSPRTGGYYEQYF | TRBV4-1 | TRBD1 | TRBJ2-7 | NA
TGCGCCAGCAGCACTACGGACAGGGAGGCTGAAGCTTTCTTT | CASSTTDREAEAFF | TRBV5-1 | TRBD1 | TRBJ1-1 | NA
TGTGCCAGCAGCAGGGCGGGGGGAGACACCGGGGAGCTGTTTTTT | CASSRAGGDTGELFF | TRBV4-2 | TRBD2 | TRBJ2-2 | NA
TGCAGTGCCAAAAATTATGGCAATGAGCAGTTCTTC | CSAKNYGNEQFF | TRBV20-1 | NA | TRBJ2-1 | NA
TGTGCCAGCAGTGAAGTTCGTCAGTATAATTCACCCCTCCACTTT | CASSEVRQYNSPLHF | TRBV6-1 | NA | TRBJ1-6 | NA
TGTGCCAGCGGGGGGGTAAGCACAGATACGCAGTATTTT | CASGGVSTDTQYF | TRBV7-2 | TRBD2 | TRBJ2-3 | NA
TGTGCCAGCAGCTTTGGGGGGTTCCTCGAGCAGTACTTC | CASSFGGFLEQYF | TRBV7-9 | NA | TRBJ2-7 | NA
TGTGCCAGCAGTCGAACTGACAGGGCTTACGAGCAGTACTTC | CASSRTDRAYEQYF | TRBV6-5 | TRBD1 | TRBJ2-7 | few
TGTGCCAGCAGCTTAGCCGGGACAGGGGGGAACTCTGGGGCCAACGTCCTGACTTTC | CASSLAGTGGNSGANVLTF | TRBV7-2 | TRBD1 | TRBJ2-6 | few
TGTGCCACCAGCAGAGATCAGGCAGTTAATGAAAAACTGTTTTTT | CATSRDQAVNEKLFF | TRBV15 | NA | TRBJ1-4 | few
TGTGCCAGCAGTCTCACCCTAGCGGGGGACACAGATACGCAGTATTTT | CASSLTLAGDTDTQYF | TRBV6-5 | TRBD2 | TRBJ2-3 | NA
TGTGCCAGCAGCTCCACCGGGACCCCTTCCTACGAGCAGTACTTC | CASSSTGTPSYEQYF | TRBV7-9 | NA | TRBJ2-7 | once
TGCAGTGCTAGAGGCGGTCGGATTACGAACACTGAAGCTTTCTTT | CSARGGRITNTEAFF | TRBV20-1 | NA | TRBJ1-1 | NA
TGTGCCAGCAGCCGCGACTACGGTGGGTACTCCTACGAGCAGTACTTC | CASSRDYGGYSYEQYF | TRBV7-6 | NA | TRBJ2-7 | NA
TGCGCCAGCAGCCAAGTCCAACTTTTGGGAGGTGCCCGCCGGCCCCAGCATTTT | CASSQVQLLGGARRPQHF | TRBV4-1 | NA | TRBJ1-5 | NA
TGTGCCAGCAGCACATCGGGACGGTTATATGGCTACACCTTC | CASSTSGRLYGYTF | TRBV7-2 | NA | TRBJ1-2 | NA